Below, 5 T cell receptor beta chains from the same sample are listed, as sequenced in a study of OX40 agonist ivuxolimab in advanced cancers. Libraries were constructed by the immunoSEQ multiplex PCR assay. Held by TCRdb, this immuneACCESS table contains in-frame sequences only and omits some clones. Under half of the omission traces to an unresolved V gene where checked; the cause of the rest is unknown. This sample holds about 64,000 clones; 85% to 90% were observed only once. Jointly, the top ten make up 13% to 15% of the sample. The specimen comprised CD4+ or CD8+ T cells sorted from blood, sampled in a trial of the OX40 agonist ivuxolimab. The source of these receptors is an adult with an advanced solid tumor such as melanoma, head and neck, liver or kidney cancer.

The chain employs TRBV27 and TRBJ2-7; 8 bases map to TRBD2. V shed 4 bases, J shed 4 bases, and the junction held 24 bases outside the gene matches. Germline CDR1 and CDR2: MNHEY and SMNVEV (reference sequence). The CDR3 sequence is 20 residues long. The CDR3 nucleotides are TGTGCCAGCAGTTCGAACCCCGAGACTAGCGCGTTTAAGCCCGTTTACGAGCAGTACTTC. Protein: CASSSNPETSAFKPVYEQYF.

This chain links TRBV7-9 with TRBJ2-7; D call uncertain. The CDR3 has 15 amino acids. Trimming left V 5 bases short and J 0 bases short, with 14 bases between. Germline V gives CDR1 SEHNR, CDR2 FQNEAQ (reference sequence). The CDR3 protein is CASSPRTISSYEQYF. The DNA for the CDR3 is TGTGCCAGCAGCCCCCGGACCATTAGCTCCTACGAGCAGTACTTC.

The rearrangement links TRBV6-5 to TRBJ1-1; D is undetermined. Germline CDR1 and CDR2: MNHEY and SVGAGI. The length of the CDR3 is 13 residues. Trimming removed 5 bases at V and 5 bases at J, with 12 bases between. CDR3: CASSLTRGTEAFF. Here the CDR3 DNA reads TGTGCCAGCAGTCTGACCCGCGGGACTGAAGCTTTCTTT.

This clone is medium-sized (0.01 to 0.1%) by share. The rearrangement joins TRBV10-2 to TRBJ2-7, with 8 bases identical to TRBD1. The germline V gene encodes CDR1 WSHSY and CDR2 SAAADI. The CDR3 consists of 15 residues. Trimming cost V 2 bases and J 5 bases; bases outside gene matches: 8. CDR3 sequence: CASSERQGKSDEQYF. CDR3 in DNA: TGCGCCAGCAGTGAGAGACAGGGGAAATCTGACGAGCAGTACTTC.

This sequence joins TRBV7-9 and TRBJ2-7, with D perhaps matching TRBD1 (5 bases). The V end lost 3 bases, the J end lost 6 bases, and 9 bases lay between the germline ends. Germline assignment: CDR1 SEHNR and CDR2 FQNEAQ (reference sequence). This CDR3 has 12 residues. CDR3 bases: TGTGCCAGCAGCTTGCAGGGCCCCGAGCAGTACTTC. It encodes CASSLQGPEQYF.